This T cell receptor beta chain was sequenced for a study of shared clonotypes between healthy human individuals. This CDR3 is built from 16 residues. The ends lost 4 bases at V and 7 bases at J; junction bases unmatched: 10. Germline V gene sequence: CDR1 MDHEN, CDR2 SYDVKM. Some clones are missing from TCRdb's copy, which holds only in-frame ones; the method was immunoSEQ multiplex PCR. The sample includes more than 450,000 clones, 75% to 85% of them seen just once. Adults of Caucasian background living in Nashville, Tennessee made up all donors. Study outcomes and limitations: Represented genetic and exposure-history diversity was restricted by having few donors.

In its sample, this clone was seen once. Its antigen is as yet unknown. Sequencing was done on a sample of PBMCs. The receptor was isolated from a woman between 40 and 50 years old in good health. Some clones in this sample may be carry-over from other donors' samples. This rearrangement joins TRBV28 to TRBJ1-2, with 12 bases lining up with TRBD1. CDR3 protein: CASSSHRGQGALGYTF. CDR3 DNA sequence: TGTGCCAGCAGTTCCCATAGGGGACAGGGGGCGCTTGGCTACACCTTC.